The TCR beta chain described here comes from a study of early T cells in non-severe SARS-CoV-2 infection. Study findings and constraints: Comparison of clonotypes with VDJdb favored anti-spike CD8 responses while missing private and CD4 specificities.

TCRdb independently ran MiXCR on the 5' RACE reads; one entry per CDR3 protein. The sample contains 66,000 or so distinct CDR3 sequences, 11% of which appear only once. This clonotype was seen ten or more times. Its matching antigen is unknown. After removal of 6 bases from V and 7 bases from J, the junction contained 21 bases not matched to a gene. Germline CDR1 MNHEY, CDR2 SVGEGT. The CDR3 runs 18 residues. Sequenced input: whole blood. This TCR came from an adult who was a healthcare worker with PCR-confirmed SARS-CoV-2 infection or an uninfected control (not recorded which). The chain recombines TRBV6-2 or TRBV6-3 with TRBJ2-1, with 7 bases fitting TRBD2. Here the CDR3 reads CASSLLVSGVAGGNEQFF. In DNA form, the CDR3 reads TGTGCCAGCAGCCTCTTGGTTTCCGGGGTAGCGGGCGGGAATGAGCAGTTCTTC.